The source of this T cell receptor (beta chain) is a study of blood T cell repertoires in COVID-19. Study at large: PBMCs, B-cell-depleted T cells, or T cells provided the cDNA or gDNA that made up the material.

Germline V CDR1 and CDR2: LNHDA, SQIVND (reference sequence). V gave up 6 bases and J gave up 3 bases; unmatched junction bases: 9. There are 16 residues in the CDR3. Living in about two dozen US areas, the participants were between roughly 18 and 89 years of age. This clone was found once. Methods used by the authors: Cell counts per sample came from amplifying reference gene primers. Profiling relied on immunoSEQ multiplex PCR, and the TCRdb table lists in-frame clones only, not all of them. V and J calls and clone size are those listed in that table; D and trimming were worked out from the DNA. In the table there are approximately 230,000 clones, approximately 90% of which are singletons.

The sequence came from a man in his forties who had recovered from COVID-19. V usage is TRBV19 and J usage is TRBJ1-5, with 9 bases that match TRBD1. The specimen was PBMCs or T cells enriched from blood (not recorded which). The CDR3: CASRGPGQGDNQPQHF. The CDR3 DNA reads TGTGCCAGTAGGGGGCCGGGACAGGGAGACAATCAGCCCCAGCATTTT.